The entry below gives a single T cell receptor (beta chain) sequence along with its context. Its binding antigen is unknown. Per-base quality was not reported, and no clone a single base away is much larger than it. The CDR3 holds 13 amino acids from the cysteine to the phenylalanine. The only DNA kept is the CDR3, 39 bases in frame from the first base. The junction shows trimming of 5 bases on V and 7 bases on J, plus 14 bases between the germline ends. The CDR1 and CDR2 encoded by the germline V gene (reference sequence) are MNHEY and SMNVEV. Library preparation was by the immunoSEQ multiplex PCR assay. The multiplex PCR relied on a mix of 60 forward primers for TCR Vbeta segments and 13 reverse primers for TCR Jbeta segments. The CDR3 region of rearranged TCR beta genes was amplified from genomic DNA with a multiplex PCR assay. The amplified TCR beta libraries were sequenced on the Illumina HiSeq System as 87-base-pair reads. In the paper's pipeline: A later analysis counted approximately 84 million unique TCR beta chains across the 500 to 850 repertoires, and around 12 million of these chains were shared by at least two donors. To remove PCR and sequencing errors, raw reads were error-corrected and collapsed into unique sequences using a nearest-neighbor algorithm that merged closely related sequences. To assign V, D and J gene segments, CDR3 sequences were aligned to IMGT reference sequences. Each retained sequence needed at least a six-nucleotide match to both a V gene segment and a J gene segment. Rearrangements were called productive when the CDR3 lacked stop codons and stayed in frame with V and J; all others were non-productive. CDR3 was defined according to IMGT convention as the region running from the second conserved V-encoded cysteine to the conserved J-encoded phenylalanine. The earlier analysis of 587 of the donors excluded sequences that lacked an unambiguous match to a single V gene segment. An earlier analysis of approximately 590 of the donors classified V segments as functional when productive rearrangements were above 56.7% and as segregating when the standard deviation between donors was above 5%. To diagnose cytomegalovirus status from the catalog of TCR beta chain sequences, a statistical classification framework was built. In a later analysis, TCR nucleotide sequences were compared against IMGT/GENE-DB human TR gene sequences so that V and J genes could be assigned. A later analysis assigned CDR3 sequences and most-parsimonious VDJ recombination scenarios with the TCRdist pipeline. In a later analysis, every TCR beta chain was defined by the combination of its CDR3 amino acid sequence and its V-gene family, and reads without a unique V-gene family were dropped. As a way to deal with suspected cross-contamination and a sequencing artifact, a later analysis dropped hundreds of nucleotide sequences that were highly shared and had low generation probability. In a later analysis, a clonal expansion index was calculated for each public chain from normalized within-repertoire ranks of inferred template counts. In a later analysis, generation probabilities were computed with a VDJ recombination model fitted to out-of-frame rearrangements, and the resulting probabilities were checked against IGoR. In a later analysis, TCR-TCR, TCR-HLA and TCR-CMV co-occurrence was scored with hypergeometric tests, and a repertoire-size bias correction was applied to TCR pairs. To estimate false discovery rates, a later analysis permuted the HLA or CMV assignments 20 times. In a later analysis, co-occurring TCRs were grouped using DBSCAN, and TCRdist sequence similarity was added for clustering within HLA-allele-positive subsets. Co-occurrence clustering excluded repertoires with fewer than 30,000 or more than 120,000 public chains, plus five with anomalous nucleotide sharing. TCRdb took this table from immuneACCESS and kept in-frame rearrangements with V and J called. Such tables lack part of the clones; where checked against another copy, unresolved V genes explain under half of the gap, and the rest is unexplained. V, J and clone size are those of that table, while D and trimming were read from the DNA. For this sample the table gives around 120,000 clones, of which 70% to 80% were detected only once. Around 5.1% of the sample is taken by the ten largest.

The cohort was made up of about 610 healthy bone marrow donors. All cohort members were sampled while nominally healthy, although unrecorded immune exposures were likely present. The donor was CMV seropositive and was included in the group of 250 to 300 seropositive cohort members. A peripheral blood sample was provided by each donor, and peripheral blood mononuclear cells were used for TCR beta sequencing. Genomic DNA was extracted from the blood cell samples with the Qiagen DNeasy Blood Extraction Kit. This sample is part of a study of cytomegalovirus exposure and HLA in healthy donors (dated by TCRdb to 2017 to 2019). The study in broad terms: In an earlier analysis of roughly 590 of the donors, around 290 Gb of sequence data and approximately 100 million unique TCR beta sequences from some 170 million T cells were reported. Using immunosequencing, the study profiled T cell repertoires from about 620 subjects and related those repertoires to cytomegalovirus serostatus. The aim of the study was to test whether cataloging public T cell receptors could identify signatures of past pathogen exposure. To study patterns of TCR occurrence, a later analysis re-analyzed previously published TCR beta repertoires from 500 to 850 donors and added high-resolution HLA genotyping. To predict cytomegalovirus infection status, the study combined high-throughput TCR immunosequencing, statistical association of individual TCRs with disease status, and machine learning. A few DR-DQ haplotypes were treated as single units for association and clustering because of strong linkage in the cohort. The number of donors typed differed by locus, with about 629-630 for A, B, C, DRB1 and DQB1, roughly 520 for DQA1, 600 to 610 for DPA1, and some 440 for DPB1. The later analysis used no new phenotypic data to find candidate immune exposures, relying instead on TCR beta sequences and their occurrence across donors. Among the roughly 390 genotyped donors, about 85% belonged to the genetic ancestry cluster associated with self-reported Caucasian donors. Class I and class II HLA loci were covered by the typing at four-digit resolution. A separate validation cohort of roughly 120 different subjects was used in addition to the roughly 700-subject first cohort. Every discovery cohort repertoire had been produced on one sequencing platform. Donor age, sex, ethnicity and CMV serostatus were compiled alongside the repertoire data. In a later genetic analysis, genome-wide SNP genotypes for about 65% of the roughly 670 donors were used, and that subset was treated as a discovery cohort. Roughly 300 gigabases of sequencing data and 70 million to 100 million unique TCR sequences made up an early release that covered some 640 HLA-typed donors. Among several hundred genotyped donors of the cohort, an average of around 250,000 unique TCR beta nucleotide sequences was sequenced per donor, of which 15% to 20% were non-productive. To decide whether each TCR beta V gene segment behaved as functional or pseudogenic, an earlier analysis of some 600 of the donors relied on high-throughput TCR beta sequencing.

Findings and caveats that apply to the study as a whole: In this cohort, only TCR beta chains were sequenced, and detectable features were limited by the absence of alpha or paired-chain data. A later genetic analysis associated a missense DCLRE1C variant with V-gene and J-gene trimming of TCR beta chains, and an independent cohort replicated the association. Because HLA typing was unavailable for some donors at each locus, only the typed subset was used in association tests. The earlier analysis of approximately 590 of the donors excluded 15 to 20 rarely observed V segments, including chromosome 9 orphons, because counts were too low. According to the authors, the approach could potentially be generalized to other disease states and immunological phenotypes. An earlier analysis of 587 of the donors showed that most TCR beta V segments appeared in productive rearrangements either about 90% or about 30% of the time, which broadly matched IMGT annotations. In a later analysis, TCR association rates were found to vary across HLA loci, with the most associated TCRs seen for DRB1 alleles and the fewest for HLA-C alleles. Sequencing depth was assumed to be roughly uniform across donors in the presence/absence analyses, though that assumption may not hold. In the study, around 150 TCR beta chains were listed as associated with cytomegalovirus. According to a later analysis, parvovirus B19, influenza, CMV and Epstein-Barr virus appeared linked to several top co-occurrence clusters. In a later analysis, 16,951 TCR beta sequences were associated with specific HLA alleles at a false discovery rate of 0.05. According to a later genetic analysis, donors in an Asian-associated ancestry cluster had fewer N-insertions in productive TCRs than the approximately 630-donor mean. A later analysis found that most CMV-associated TCR beta chains appeared HLA-restricted, with HLA associations seemingly driven largely by CMV exposure. In both the original and validation cohorts, the classifier was reported to diagnose cytomegalovirus status with high specificity and sensitivity. The 87-base-pair reads could not distinguish some IMGT-functional V segments, including TRBV6-2 and TRBV6-3, so those segments were excluded. A few of the identified cytomegalovirus-associated TCR beta chains were confirmed in vitro to be specific for cytomegalovirus antigens. Compared with equally common non-associated chains, HLA-associated TCR beta chains in a later analysis were more clonally expanded and had lower generation probabilities. CMV serostatus was the only immune exposure information available for the cohort. Correlated functional status among segregating V segments might reflect linkage disequilibrium, but an unknown experimental factor could not be ruled out. Strong co-occurrence of HLA alleles, especially DR and DQ, made assigning TCR associations to individual alleles difficult. Across donors, most TCR sequences were observed very rarely, whereas some public TCRs were present in many individuals. The sequencing pipeline was judged likely to have produced a cluster of highly shared sequence variants as a technical artifact. A further reported finding was that TCR beta sequences accurately predicted the HLA-A and HLA-B alleles for most subjects in the first cohort.

The V and J genes are TRBV27 and TRBJ1-2, with an unclear D gene assignment. The receptor was isolated from a female donor in good health and CMV-seropositive. The sample comprised PBMCs. The CDR3 reads as follows: CASSERFLGGYTF. The DNA reads as follows: TGTGCCAGCAGTGAACGGTTTCTCGGTGGCTACACCTTC.